This T cell receptor (beta chain) was recovered during a study of T-cell reconstitution after alpha-beta-depleted transplantation in children. The authors prepared the TCRbeta library with unique molecular identifiers. MiXCR was run by TCRdb on the PCR reads, yielding one entry per CDR3 protein. The table has some 340,000 distinct CDR3 sequences, about 9.3% seen once; the top ten hold around 2.3%. This clonotype has a count of ten or more. Between the trimmed V and J ends, which lost 4 bases and 4 bases, there was a span of 16 bases. CDR3 length: 16 residues. Germline CDR1 is MGHRA and CDR2 is YSYEKL.

The chain joins TRBV4-1 to TRBJ2-2; D tentatively reads TRBD1 or TRBD2 (5 bases each). The TCR originated in a human donor who donated a stem cell graft to a child with acute lymphoblastic leukemia. Specimen: PBMCs from the stem cell graft donor, collected from the stem cell graft. The CDR3 DNA reads TGCGCCAGCAGCCGGGACCCGATACCACTCACCGGGGAGCTGTTTTTT. Translation gives CASSRDPIPLTGELFF.